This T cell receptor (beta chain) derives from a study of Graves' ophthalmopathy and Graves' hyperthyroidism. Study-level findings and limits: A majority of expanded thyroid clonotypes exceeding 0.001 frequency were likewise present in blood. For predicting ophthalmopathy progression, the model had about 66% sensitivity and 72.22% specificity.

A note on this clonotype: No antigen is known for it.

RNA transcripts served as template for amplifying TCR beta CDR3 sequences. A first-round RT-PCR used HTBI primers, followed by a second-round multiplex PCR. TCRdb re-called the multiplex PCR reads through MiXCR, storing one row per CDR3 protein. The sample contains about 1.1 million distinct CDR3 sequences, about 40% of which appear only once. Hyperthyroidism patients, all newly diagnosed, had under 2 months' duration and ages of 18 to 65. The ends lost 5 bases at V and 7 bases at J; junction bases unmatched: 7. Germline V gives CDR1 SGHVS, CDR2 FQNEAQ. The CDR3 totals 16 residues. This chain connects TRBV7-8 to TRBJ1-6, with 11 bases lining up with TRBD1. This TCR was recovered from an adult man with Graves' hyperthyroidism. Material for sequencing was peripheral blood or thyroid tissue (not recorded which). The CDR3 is CASSQGQGVLNSPLHF. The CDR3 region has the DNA TGTGCCAGCAGCCAGGGACAGGGGGTCCTAAATTCACCCCTCCACTTT.